This record concerns one T cell receptor beta chain sequence. At one boundary the junction diverges from the germline segment, which might be a read error. CDR3 size: 14 residues. CDR1 is SGHTA and CDR2 is FQGNSA in the germline V gene. Unique molecular identifiers were used to barcode this TCRbeta library. TCRdb ran MiXCR on the PCR reads and lists one entry per CDR3 protein. The sample shows 200,000 to 250,000 distinct CDR3 sequences, about a tenth of them seen only once. The sample comes from a study of T-cell reconstitution after alpha-beta-depleted transplantation in children. This sequence joins TRBV7-2 and TRBJ2-3; D remains unclear. Source: PBMCs, taken before TCRalphabeta/CD19-depleted stem cell transplant. This TCR came from a child under two years old with acute myeloid leukemia, due to receive a stem cell transplant. DNA of the CDR3: TGTGCCTGCAGCTTTCAACACTACACAGATACGCAGTATTTT. It is translated as CACSFQHYTDTQYF.